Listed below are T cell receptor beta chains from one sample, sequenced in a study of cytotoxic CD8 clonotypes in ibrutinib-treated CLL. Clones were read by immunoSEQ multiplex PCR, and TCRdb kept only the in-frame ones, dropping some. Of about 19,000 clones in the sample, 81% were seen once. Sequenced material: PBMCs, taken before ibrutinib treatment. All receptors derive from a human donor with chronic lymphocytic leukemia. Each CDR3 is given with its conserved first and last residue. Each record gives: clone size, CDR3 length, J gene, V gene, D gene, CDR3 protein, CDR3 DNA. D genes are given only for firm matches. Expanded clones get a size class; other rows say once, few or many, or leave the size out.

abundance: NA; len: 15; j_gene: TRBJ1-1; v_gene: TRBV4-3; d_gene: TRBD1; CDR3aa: CASSQRDRGNTEAFF; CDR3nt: TGCGCCAGCAGCCAACGTGACAGGGGGAACACTGAAGCTTTCTTT
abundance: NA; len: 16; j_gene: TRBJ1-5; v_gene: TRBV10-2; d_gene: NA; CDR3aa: CASGTGPTGGNQPQHF; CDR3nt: TGCGCCAGCGGGACCGGACCAACCGGCGGCAATCAGCCCCAGCATTTT
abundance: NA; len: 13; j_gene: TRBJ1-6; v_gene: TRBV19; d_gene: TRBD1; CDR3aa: CASRTGADSPLHF; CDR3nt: TGTGCCAGTAGGACAGGGGCGGATTCACCCCTCCACTTT
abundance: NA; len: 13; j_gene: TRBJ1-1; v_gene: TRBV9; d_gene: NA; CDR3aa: CASNPTGNTEAFF; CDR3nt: TGTGCCAGCAACCCGACAGGGAACACTGAAGCTTTCTTT
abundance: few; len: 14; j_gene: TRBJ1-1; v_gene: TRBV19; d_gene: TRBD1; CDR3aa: CASSMVQGATEAFF; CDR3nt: TGTGCCAGTAGTATGGTACAGGGGGCGACTGAAGCTTTCTTT
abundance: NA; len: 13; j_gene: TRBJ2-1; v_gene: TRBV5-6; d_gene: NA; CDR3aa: CASSLRRYNEQFF; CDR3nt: TGTGCCAGCAGCTTGAGGAGATACAATGAGCAGTTCTTC
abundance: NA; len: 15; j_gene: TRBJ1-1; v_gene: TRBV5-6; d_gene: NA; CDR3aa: CASSLLDQMNTEAFF; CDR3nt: TGTGCCAGCAGCTTGCTGGACCAGATGAACACTGAAGCTTTCTTT
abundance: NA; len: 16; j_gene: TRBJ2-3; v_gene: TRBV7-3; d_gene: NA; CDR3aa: CASSLNPSLSTDTQYF; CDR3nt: TGTGCCAGCAGCTTAAACCCTAGCCTGAGCACAGATACGCAGTATTTT
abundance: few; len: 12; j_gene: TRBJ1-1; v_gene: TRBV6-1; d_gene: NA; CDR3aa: CASSRGVLGAFF; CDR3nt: TGTGCCAGCAGTAGGGGAGTCTTGGGGGCTTTCTTT
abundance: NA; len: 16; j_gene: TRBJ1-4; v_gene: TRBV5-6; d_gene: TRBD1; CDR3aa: CASSIGTGGTNEKLFF; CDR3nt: TGTGCCAGCAGCATCGGGACAGGGGGTACTAATGAAAAACTGTTTTTT
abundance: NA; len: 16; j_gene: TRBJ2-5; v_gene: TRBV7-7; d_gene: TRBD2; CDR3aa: CASSLTPGLGGETQYF; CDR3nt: TGTGCCAGCAGCTTAACTCCGGGACTAGGGGGAGAGACCCAGTACTTC
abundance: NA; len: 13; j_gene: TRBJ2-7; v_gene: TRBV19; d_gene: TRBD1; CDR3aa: CASSKSGGYEQYF; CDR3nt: TGTGCCAGTAGTAAGTCAGGGGGCTACGAGCAGTACTTC
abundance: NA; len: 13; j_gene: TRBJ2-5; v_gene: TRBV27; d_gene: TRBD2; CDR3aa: CASKTSYQETQYF; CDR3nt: TGTGCCAGCAAGACTAGCTACCAAGAGACCCAGTACTTC
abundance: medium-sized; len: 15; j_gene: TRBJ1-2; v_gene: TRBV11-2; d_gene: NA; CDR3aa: CASSLMGGNGYGYTF; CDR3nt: TGTGCCAGCAGCTTAATGGGAGGTAACGGCTATGGCTACACCTTC
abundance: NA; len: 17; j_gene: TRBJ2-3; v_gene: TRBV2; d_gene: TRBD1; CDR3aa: CASSEISGTGYTDTQYF; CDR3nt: TGTGCCAGCAGTGAAATTTCTGGGACAGGGTACACAGATACGCAGTATTTT
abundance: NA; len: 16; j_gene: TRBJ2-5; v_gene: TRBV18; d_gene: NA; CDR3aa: CASSPPSGGFEETQYF; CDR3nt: TGTGCCAGCTCACCACCCAGTGGGGGGTTCGAAGAGACCCAGTACTTC
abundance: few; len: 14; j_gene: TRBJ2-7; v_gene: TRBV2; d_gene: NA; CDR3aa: CASSVTFIGAEQYF; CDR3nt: TGTGCCAGCAGTGTGACCTTTATTGGGGCCGAGCAGTACTTC
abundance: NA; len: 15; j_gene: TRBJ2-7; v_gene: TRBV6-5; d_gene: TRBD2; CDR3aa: CASSYGSGGSYEQYF; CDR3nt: TGTGCCAGCAGTTACGGGTCGGGGGGCTCCTACGAGCAGTACTTC
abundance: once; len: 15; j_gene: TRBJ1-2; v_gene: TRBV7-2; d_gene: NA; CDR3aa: CASSLMGGNGYGYTF; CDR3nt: TGTGCCAGCAGCTTAATGGGAGGTAACGGCTATGGCTACACCTTC
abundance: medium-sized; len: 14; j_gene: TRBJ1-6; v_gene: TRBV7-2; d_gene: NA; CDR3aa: CASSLWSDSSPLHF; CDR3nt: TGTGCCAGCAGCTTATGGTCGGACAGTTCACCCCTCCACTTT
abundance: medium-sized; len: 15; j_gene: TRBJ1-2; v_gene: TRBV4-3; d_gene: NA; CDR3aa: CASSQDGLRHNGYTF; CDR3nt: TGCGCCAGCAGCCAAGATGGGTTGCGGCACAATGGCTACACCTTC
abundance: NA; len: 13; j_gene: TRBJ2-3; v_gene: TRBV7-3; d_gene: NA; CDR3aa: CASSLSYTDTQYF; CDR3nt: TGTGCCAGCAGCCTATCATACACAGATACGCAGTATTTT
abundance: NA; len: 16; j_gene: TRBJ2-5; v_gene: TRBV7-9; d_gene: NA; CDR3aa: CASSLHHSKYQETQYF; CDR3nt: TGTGCCAGCAGCTTACACCATTCTAAGTACCAAGAGACCCAGTACTTC
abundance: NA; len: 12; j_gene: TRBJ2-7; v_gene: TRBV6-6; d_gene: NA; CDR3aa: CASSLGGLEQYF; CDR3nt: TGTGCCAGCAGTCTCGGCGGCCTCGAGCAGTACTTC
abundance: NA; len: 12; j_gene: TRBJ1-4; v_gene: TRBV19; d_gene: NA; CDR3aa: CASSTGNEKLFF; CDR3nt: TGTGCCAGTAGTACGGGGAATGAAAAACTGTTTTTT
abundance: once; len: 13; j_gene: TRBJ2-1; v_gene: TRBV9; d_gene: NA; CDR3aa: CASSVEGYNEQFF; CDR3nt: TGTGCCAGCAGCGTAGAGGGTTACAATGAGCAGTTCTTC
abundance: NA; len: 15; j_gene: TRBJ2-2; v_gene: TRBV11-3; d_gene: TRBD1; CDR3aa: CASSTGTGNTGELFF; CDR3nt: TGTGCCAGCAGCACCGGGACAGGGAACACCGGGGAGCTGTTTTTT
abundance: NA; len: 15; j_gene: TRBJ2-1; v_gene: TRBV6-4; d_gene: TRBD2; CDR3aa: CASSGIAGSDNEQFF; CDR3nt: TGTGCCAGCAGTGGAATAGCGGGGTCCGACAATGAGCAGTTCTTC
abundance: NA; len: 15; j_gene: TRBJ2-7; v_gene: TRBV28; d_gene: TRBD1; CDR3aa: CASSAGGLISYEQYF; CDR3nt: TGTGCCAGCAGTGCAGGGGGCCTGATCTCCTACGAGCAGTACTTC
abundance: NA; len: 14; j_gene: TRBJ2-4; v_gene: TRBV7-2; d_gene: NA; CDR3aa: CASSPTLGRDIQYF; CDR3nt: TGTGCCAGCAGCCCCACGTTGGGGCGGGACATTCAGTACTTC
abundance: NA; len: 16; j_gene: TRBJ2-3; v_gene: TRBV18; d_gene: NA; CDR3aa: CASSARVLGWTDTQYF; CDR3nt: TGTGCCAGCTCGGCCCGGGTCCTCGGGTGGACAGATACGCAGTATTTT
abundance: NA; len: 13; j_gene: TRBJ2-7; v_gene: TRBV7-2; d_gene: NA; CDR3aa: CASSSRTVGEQYF; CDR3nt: TGTGCCAGCAGCTCCCGGACGGTTGGCGAGCAGTACTTC
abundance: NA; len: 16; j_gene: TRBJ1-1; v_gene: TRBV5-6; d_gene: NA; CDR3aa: CASSLAGGAGTTEAFF; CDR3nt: TGTGCCAGCAGCTTGGCGGGCGGGGCAGGTACCACTGAAGCTTTCTTT
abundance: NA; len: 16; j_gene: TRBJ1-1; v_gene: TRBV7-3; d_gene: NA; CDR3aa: CASSSSGGRMNTEAFF; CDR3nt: TGTGCCAGCAGCTCAAGTGGGGGCCGCATGAACACTGAAGCTTTCTTT
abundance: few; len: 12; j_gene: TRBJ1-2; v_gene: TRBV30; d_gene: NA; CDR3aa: CAWAKGSSGYTF; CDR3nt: TGTGCCTGGGCTAAGGGAAGTTCTGGCTACACCTTC
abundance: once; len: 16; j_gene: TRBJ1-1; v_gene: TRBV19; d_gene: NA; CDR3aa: CASSIEPGDPNTEAFF; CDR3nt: TGTGCCAGTAGTATAGAACCGGGGGACCCGAACACTGAAGCTTTCTTT
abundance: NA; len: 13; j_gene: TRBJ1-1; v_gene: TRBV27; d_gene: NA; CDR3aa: CASSLYLNTEAFF; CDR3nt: TGTGCCAGCAGTCTGTACTTAAACACTGAAGCTTTCTTT
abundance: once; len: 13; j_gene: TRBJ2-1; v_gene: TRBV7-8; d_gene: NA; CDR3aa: CTSSPPRVDEQFF; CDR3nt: TGTACCAGCAGCCCACCCAGGGTGGATGAGCAGTTCTTC
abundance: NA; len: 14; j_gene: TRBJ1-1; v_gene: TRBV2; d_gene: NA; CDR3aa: CASITEFMNTEAFF; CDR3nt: TGTGCCAGCATTACAGAGTTCATGAACACTGAAGCTTTCTTT
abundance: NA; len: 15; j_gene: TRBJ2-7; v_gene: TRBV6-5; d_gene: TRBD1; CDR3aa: CASRLLTGQPYEQYF; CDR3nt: TGTGCCAGCAGGCTACTTACGGGACAGCCCTACGAGCAGTACTTC
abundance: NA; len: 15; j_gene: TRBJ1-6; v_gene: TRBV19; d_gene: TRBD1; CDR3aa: CASSLARTGGSPLHF; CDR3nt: TGTGCCAGTAGTTTGGCCCGGACAGGCGGGTCACCCCTCCACTTT
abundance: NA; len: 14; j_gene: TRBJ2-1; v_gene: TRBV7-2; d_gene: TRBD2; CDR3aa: CASSLGLAYNEQFF; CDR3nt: TGTGCCAGCAGCTTAGGACTAGCCTATAATGAGCAGTTCTTC
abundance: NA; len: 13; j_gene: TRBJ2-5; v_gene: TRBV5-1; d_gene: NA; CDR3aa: CASSFRVGETQYF; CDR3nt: TGCGCCAGCAGCTTTAGGGTTGGGGAGACCCAGTACTTC
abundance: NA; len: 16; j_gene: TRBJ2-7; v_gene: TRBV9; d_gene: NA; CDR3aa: CASSVGPGFSSYEQYF; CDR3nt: TGTGCCAGCAGCGTAGGTCCCGGTTTCAGCTCCTACGAGCAGTACTTC
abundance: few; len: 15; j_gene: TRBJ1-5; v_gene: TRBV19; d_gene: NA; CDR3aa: CASTPRGRGGQPQHF; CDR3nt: TGTGCCAGTACCCCCCGAGGGCGAGGAGGCCAGCCCCAGCATTTT
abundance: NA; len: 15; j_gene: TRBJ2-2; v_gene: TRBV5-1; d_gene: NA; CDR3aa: CASSPGSGNTGELFF; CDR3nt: TGCGCCAGCAGCCCCGGGTCGGGCAACACCGGGGAGCTGTTTTTT
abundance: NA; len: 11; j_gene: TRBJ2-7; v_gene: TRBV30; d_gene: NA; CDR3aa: CAWSALAEQYF; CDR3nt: TGTGCCTGGAGTGCCCTTGCCGAGCAGTACTTC
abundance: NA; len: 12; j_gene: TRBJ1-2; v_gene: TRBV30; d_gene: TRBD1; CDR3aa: CAWSGTGYGYTF; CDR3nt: TGTGCCTGGAGTGGGACAGGGTATGGCTACACCTTC
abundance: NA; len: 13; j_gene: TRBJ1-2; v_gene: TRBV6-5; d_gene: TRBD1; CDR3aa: CASTTGVNYGYTF; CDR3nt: TGTGCCAGTACGACAGGGGTAAACTATGGCTACACCTTC
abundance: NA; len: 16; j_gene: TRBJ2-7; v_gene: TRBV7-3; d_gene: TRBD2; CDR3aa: CASSLTARGGPYEQYF; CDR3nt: TGTGCCAGCAGCTTAACCGCGCGGGGGGGCCCCTACGAGCAGTACTTC
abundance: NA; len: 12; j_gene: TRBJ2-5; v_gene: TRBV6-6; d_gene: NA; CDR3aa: CATTRSLETQYF; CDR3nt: TGTGCCACTACCCGGTCTCTAGAGACCCAGTACTTC
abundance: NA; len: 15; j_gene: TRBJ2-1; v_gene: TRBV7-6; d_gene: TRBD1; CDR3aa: CASSLGGRDRDEQFF; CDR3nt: TGTGCCAGCAGCTTAGGTGGTAGGGACAGGGATGAGCAGTTCTTC
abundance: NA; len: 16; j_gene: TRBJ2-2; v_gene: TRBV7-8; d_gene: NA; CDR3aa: CASGGRREANTGELFF; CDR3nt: TGTGCCAGTGGAGGTAGGAGGGAAGCGAACACCGGGGAGCTGTTTTTT